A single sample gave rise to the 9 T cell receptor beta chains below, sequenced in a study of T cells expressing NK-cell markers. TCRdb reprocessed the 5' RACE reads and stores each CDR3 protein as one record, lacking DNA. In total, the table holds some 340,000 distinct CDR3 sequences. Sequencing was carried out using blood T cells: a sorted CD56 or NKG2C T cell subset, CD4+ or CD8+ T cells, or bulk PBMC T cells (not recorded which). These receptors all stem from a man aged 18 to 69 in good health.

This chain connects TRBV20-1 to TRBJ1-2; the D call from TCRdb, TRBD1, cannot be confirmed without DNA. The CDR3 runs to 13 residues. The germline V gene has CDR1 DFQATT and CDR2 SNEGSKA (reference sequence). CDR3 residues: CSATAIGVYGYTF.

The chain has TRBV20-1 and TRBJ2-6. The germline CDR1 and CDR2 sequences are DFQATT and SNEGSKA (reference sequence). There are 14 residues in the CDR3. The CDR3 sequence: CSAHLSGGANVLTF.

The chain's CDR3 is CASSLALLAAGHGTQYF. The V and J genes are TRBV7-2 and TRBJ2-3; the D call of TRBD2 rests on TCRdb alone, since no DNA is present to check it. This CDR3 has 17 residues. The germline CDR1 and CDR2 sequences are SGHTA and FQGNSA.

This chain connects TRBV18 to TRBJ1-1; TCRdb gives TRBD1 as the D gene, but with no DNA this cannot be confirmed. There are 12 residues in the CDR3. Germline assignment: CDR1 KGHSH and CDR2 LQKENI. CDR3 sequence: CASSPGQLEAFF.

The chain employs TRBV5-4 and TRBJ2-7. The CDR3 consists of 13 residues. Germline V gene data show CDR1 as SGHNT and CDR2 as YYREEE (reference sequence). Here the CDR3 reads CASSLGMGYEQYF.

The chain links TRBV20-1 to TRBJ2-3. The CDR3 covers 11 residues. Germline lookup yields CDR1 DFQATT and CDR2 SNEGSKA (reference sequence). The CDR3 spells CSASPRDTQYF.

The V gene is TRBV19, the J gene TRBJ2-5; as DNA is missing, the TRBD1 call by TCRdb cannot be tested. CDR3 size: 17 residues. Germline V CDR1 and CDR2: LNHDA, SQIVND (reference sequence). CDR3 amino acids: CASSSKPGSGFKRGQYF.

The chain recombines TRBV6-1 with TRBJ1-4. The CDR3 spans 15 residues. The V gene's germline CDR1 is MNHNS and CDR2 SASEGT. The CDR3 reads CASSERAATNEKLFF.

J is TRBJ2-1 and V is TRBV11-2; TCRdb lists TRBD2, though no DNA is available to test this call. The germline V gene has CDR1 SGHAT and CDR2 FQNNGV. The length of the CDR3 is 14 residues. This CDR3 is CASSGMTSRGEQFF.